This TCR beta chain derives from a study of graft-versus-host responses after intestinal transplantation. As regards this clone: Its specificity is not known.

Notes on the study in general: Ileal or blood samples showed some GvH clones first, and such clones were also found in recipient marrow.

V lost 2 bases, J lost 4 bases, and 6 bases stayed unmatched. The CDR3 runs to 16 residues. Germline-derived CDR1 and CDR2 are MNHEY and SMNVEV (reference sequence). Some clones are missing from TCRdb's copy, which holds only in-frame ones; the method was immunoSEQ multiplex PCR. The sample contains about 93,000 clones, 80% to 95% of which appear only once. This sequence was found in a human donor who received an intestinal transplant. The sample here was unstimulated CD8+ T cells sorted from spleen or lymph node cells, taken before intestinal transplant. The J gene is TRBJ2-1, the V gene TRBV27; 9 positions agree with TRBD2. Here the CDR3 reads CASSLLPSGDYNEQFF. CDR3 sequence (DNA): TGTGCCAGCAGTTTACTTCCTAGCGGGGATTACAATGAGCAGTTCTTC.